This T cell receptor (beta chain) was recorded in a study of shared clonotypes between healthy human individuals. Methods used by the authors: ImmunoSEQ junction-only sequences lacked quality scores, so their filtering differed. Libraries were prepared by immunoSEQ multiplex PCR; TCRdb keeps only in-frame clonotypes and omits some of them. The V and J calls and the clone size are those of that table, but D and trimming were determined from the DNA. The sample lists roughly 2.5 million clones, 85% to 95% occurring once. Study results and limitations: Rarefaction curves obtained for sorted subsets showed sequencing incomplete despite large depth.

The CDR3 runs 16 residues. Per germline, CDR1 MGHRA and CDR2 YSYEKL. Trimming at V came to 2 bases and at J to 3 bases, leaving 10 bases not matched to a gene. None of the donors, who were healthy HIV-negative adults, had recently had acute infections or vaccinations. CD4+ cells yielded CD45RA+ naive and CD45RA-negative memory subsets. In the case of this clone: The antigen is not known.

This TCR derives from a man aged 18 to 29 in good health. The sample was naive CD4+ T cells sorted from blood. Documented subset: CD45RA+ positively selected. The chain has TRBV4-1 and TRBJ2-7, with 7 positions matching TRBD1. CDR3 sequence (DNA): TGCGCCAGCAGCCAAACGGGACAGCTGAGCAACTACGAGCAGTACTTC. It translates to CASSQTGQLSNYEQYF.